The 2 T cell receptor beta chains reported below all come from one sample, sequenced in a study of blood T cell repertoires in COVID-19 (TCRdb year 2020). Library creation used the immunoSEQ multiplex PCR assay. The clones in this table, taken by TCRdb from immuneACCESS, are in-frame only. Not every clone is retained; where verified, under half of the shortfall comes from an unresolved V gene, and the cause of the rest is unknown. Recorded for this sample are 250,000 to 350,000 clones; around 85% of them occurred a single time. The ten biggest clones cover about 1% of the sample. What was sequenced was peripheral blood. These receptors came from a human donor with COVID-19, enrolled during active disease. The donor label of this sample is uncertain.

The V and J genes are TRBV7-6 and TRBJ1-6; 7 bases align to TRBD1. There are 16 residues in the CDR3. Germline V lookup: CDR1 SGHVS, CDR2 FNYEAQ. The V and J ends lost 5 bases and 14 bases, in that order; junction bases with no gene match: 18. The chain's CDR3 is CASSPAGQRTSWALHF. As DNA, the CDR3 is TGTGCCAGCAGCCCCGCGGGACAGCGAACATCTTGGGCCCTCCACTTT.

The rearrangement links TRBV18 to TRBJ1-5, with D maybe TRBD1 (5 bases). The CDR3 is 15 residues long. V was trimmed by 1 base and J by 0 bases, leaving 7 bases between them. Looked up from germline, CDR1 is KGHSH and CDR2 is LQKENI. CDR3 DNA sequence: TGTGCCAGCTCACCACGCAGGGATAGCAATCAGCCCCAGCATTTT. Amino acids: CASSPRRDSNQPQHF.